This T cell receptor (beta chain) was sequenced in a study of ipilimumab plus nivolumab after autologous stem cell transplantation. Study-wide context: Median doses per patient: a few ipilimumab, 7 or 8 nivolumab. Findings and limits, study-wide: Authors suggest TCR repertoire, Treg phenotype and gut microbiota support further study.

Regarding this clone: The antigen remains unidentified.

Patients got ipilimumab 1 mg/kg beginning 14 to 28 days post-transplant. Dosing: nivolumab 3 mg/kg IV, weeks 1, 4, 7, 10, then every two weeks to week 26. Some clones are missing from TCRdb's copy, which holds only in-frame ones; the method was immunoSEQ multiplex PCR. The repertoire consists of 77,000 or so clones, with more than 80% occurring once and the leading ten covering around 2%. Per germline, CDR1 KGHSH and CDR2 LQKENI. With 2 bases removed from V and 6 bases from J, the gap between germline ends came to 13 bases. The CDR3 loop spans 15 amino acids. The TCR sequence derives from a male donor with diffuse large B-cell lymphoma. The starting material was PBMCs, obtained in a trial of ipilimumab plus nivolumab as post-transplant consolidation. The V and J genes are TRBV18 and TRBJ1-4; maybe TRBD1 (6 bases). CDR3 residues: CASSPVAGDYEKLFF. In DNA, the CDR3 is TGTGCCAGCTCACCAGTCGCAGGGGATTATGAAAAACTGTTTTTT.